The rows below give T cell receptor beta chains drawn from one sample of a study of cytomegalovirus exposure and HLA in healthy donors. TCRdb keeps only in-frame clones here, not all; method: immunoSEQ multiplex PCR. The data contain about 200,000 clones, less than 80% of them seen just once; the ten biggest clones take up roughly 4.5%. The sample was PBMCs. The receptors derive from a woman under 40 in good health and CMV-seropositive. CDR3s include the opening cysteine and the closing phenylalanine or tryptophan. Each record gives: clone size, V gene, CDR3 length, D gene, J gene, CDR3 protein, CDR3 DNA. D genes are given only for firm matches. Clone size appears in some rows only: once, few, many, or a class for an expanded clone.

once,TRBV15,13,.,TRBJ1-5,CATSTTGRQPQHF,TGTGCCACCAGCACTACAGGCCGACAGCCCCAGCATTTT
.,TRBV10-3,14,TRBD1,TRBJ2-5,CAISEGQGEETQYF,TGTGCCATCAGTGAAGGACAGGGGGAAGAGACCCAGTACTTC
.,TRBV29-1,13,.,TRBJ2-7,CSVLASGADEQYF,TGCAGCGTTCTAGCCTCAGGGGCCGACGAGCAGTACTTC
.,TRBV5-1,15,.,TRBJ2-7,CASSLEFRGGIEQYF,TGCGCCAGCAGCTTGGAGTTCCGGGGTGGGATCGAGCAGTACTTC
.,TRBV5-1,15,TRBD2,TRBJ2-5,CASSATSGTIWTQYF,TGCGCCAGCAGCGCAACTAGCGGGACCATCTGGACCCAGTACTTC
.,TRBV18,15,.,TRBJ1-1,CASSPDSSLNTEAFF,TGTGCCAGCTCACCAGACAGCTCGTTGAACACTGAAGCTTTCTTT
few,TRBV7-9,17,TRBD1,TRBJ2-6,CASSQGQGSSGANVLTF,TGTGCCAGCAGCCAGGGACAGGGGAGCTCTGGGGCCAACGTCCTGACTTTC
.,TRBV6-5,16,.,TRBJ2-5,CASSYSGLLQMETQYF,TGTGCCAGCAGTTATTCTGGACTACTTCAAATGGAGACCCAGTACTTC
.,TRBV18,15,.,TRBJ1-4,CASSPFDGKGEKLFF,TGTGCCAGCTCACCATTTGACGGGAAAGGTGAAAAACTGTTTTTT
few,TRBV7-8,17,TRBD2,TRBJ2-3,CASSSPGLAGVSDTQYF,TGTGCCAGCAGCTCCCCGGGACTAGCGGGAGTATCGGATACGCAGTATTTT
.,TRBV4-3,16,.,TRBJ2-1,CASSQDEQGSYNEQFF,TGCGCCAGCAGCCAAGACGAGCAGGGCTCCTACAATGAGCAGTTCTTC
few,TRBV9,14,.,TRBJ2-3,CASSVAGSTDTQYF,TGTGCCAGCAGCGTAGCGGGTAGCACAGATACGCAGTATTTT
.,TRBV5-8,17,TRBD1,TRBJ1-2,CASSPGTGRILNYGYTF,TGTGCCAGCAGCCCGGGGACAGGGAGGATTCTAAACTATGGCTACACCTTC
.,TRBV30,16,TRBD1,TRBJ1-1,CAWERGTGGWNTEAFF,TGTGCCTGGGAGCGCGGTACAGGGGGCTGGAACACTGAAGCTTTCTTT
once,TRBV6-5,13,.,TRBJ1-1,CASRRVLNTEAFF,TGTGCCAGCAGGAGGGTGTTGAACACTGAAGCTTTCTTT
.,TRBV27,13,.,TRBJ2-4,CASSPLAKNIQYF,TGTGCCAGCAGTCCATTAGCCAAAAACATTCAGTACTTC
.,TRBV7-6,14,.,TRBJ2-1,CASTLAGADNEQFF,TGTGCCAGCACCTTGGCAGGGGCAGACAATGAGCAGTTCTTC
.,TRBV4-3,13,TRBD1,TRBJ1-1,CASSQHRGAEAFF,TGCGCCAGCAGCCAGCACAGGGGGGCTGAAGCTTTCTTT
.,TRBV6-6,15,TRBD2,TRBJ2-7,CASSYSASGLYEQYF,TGTGCCAGCAGTTACTCAGCTAGCGGACTGTACGAGCAGTACTTC
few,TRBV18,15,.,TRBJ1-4,CASSPPGGSDEKLFF,TGTGCCAGCTCACCACCGGGGGGGTCCGATGAAAAACTGTTTTTT
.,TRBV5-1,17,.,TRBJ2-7,CASSLVARALSSYEQYF,TGCGCCAGCAGCTTGGTCGCCAGGGCCTTGTCATCCTACGAGCAGTACTTC
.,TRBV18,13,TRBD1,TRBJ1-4,CASSLTGGEKLFF,TGTGCCAGCTCCCTCACAGGGGGTGAAAAACTGTTTTTT
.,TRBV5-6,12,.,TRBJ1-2,CASSLGGNGYTF,TGTGCCAGCAGCCTCGGGGGAAATGGCTACACCTTC
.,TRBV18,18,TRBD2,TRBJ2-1,CASSRPHFSGRAGNEQFF,TGTGCCAGCTCACGTCCTCACTTTAGCGGGAGGGCCGGGAATGAGCAGTTCTTC
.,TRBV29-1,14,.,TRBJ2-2,CSVVGGANTGELFF,TGCAGCGTTGTAGGCGGAGCGAACACCGGGGAGCTGTTTTTT
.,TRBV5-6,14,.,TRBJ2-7,CASSLEGQSYEQYF,TGTGCCAGCAGCTTGGAAGGACAGTCCTACGAGCAGTACTTC
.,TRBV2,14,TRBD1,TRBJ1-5,CASRGGQFNQPQHF,TGTGCCAGCAGGGGGGGACAGTTCAATCAGCCCCAGCATTTT
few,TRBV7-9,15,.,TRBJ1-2,CASTSSGHVNYGYTF,TGTGCCAGCACCTCGTCCGGACACGTGAACTATGGCTACACCTTC
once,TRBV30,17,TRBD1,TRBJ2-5,CAWSQFPGTGGAETQYF,TGTGCCTGGAGTCAGTTCCCCGGGACAGGGGGCGCGGAGACCCAGTACTTC
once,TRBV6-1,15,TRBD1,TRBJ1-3,CASNPWDRGRNTIYF,TGTGCCAGCAATCCGTGGGACAGGGGAAGAAACACCATATATTTT
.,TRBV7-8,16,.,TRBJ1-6,CASSLARQLYNSPLHF,TGTGCCAGCAGCTTAGCGCGTCAATTATATAATTCACCCCTCCACTTT
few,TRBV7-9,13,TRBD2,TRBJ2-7,CASSTGGSYEQYF,TGTGCCAGCAGCACGGGAGGTTCCTACGAGCAGTACTTC